This T cell receptor (beta chain) was profiled in a study of T cell repertoires in cytomegalovirus infection. Study in general: A matching HLA type, together with CMV infection, was signaled by public TCR beta signatures.

Whole-study findings and limits: The ex vivo response was dominated by HLA-C-restricted CMV-specific TCR beta clonotypes.

Note on this clonotype: Its target is unknown.

TCRdb processed the reads anew with MiXCR; each CDR3 protein has one entry. The data contain hundreds of thousands of distinct CDR3 sequences, more than 20% of them singletons. The CDR3 is 14 amino acids. The germline V and J ends were trimmed by 3 bases and 0 bases, with 8 bases remaining between them. CDR1 and CDR2 (germline): LNHDA, SQIVND (reference sequence). The sequence was obtained from a human donor in good health (CMV status not recorded). Some clones in this sample may be carry-over from other donors' samples. The chain employs TRBV19 and TRBJ1-1, with no clear D. The material sequenced was CD8+ T cells from PBMCs. The CDR3: CASSINGMNTEAFF. CDR3 sequence (DNA): TGTGCCAGTAGTATTAATGGCATGAACACTGAAGCTTTCTTT.